This TCR beta chain was retrieved from a study of STAT5B mutations in CD4+ large granular lymphocyte leukemia. This clone was counted a single time. As originally analysed: A productive frequency of 2.59 x 10-5 was the lowest detectable. Assay: immunoSEQ multiplex PCR; the TCRdb copy retains only in-frame clones and omits some. V, J and clone size reflect that table, while D and trimming were determined from the DNA. The sample lists about 48,000 clones, about 70% occurring once. V dropped 1 base and J dropped 7; count of bases not matched to a gene: 9. The germline V gene has CDR1 LGHNA and CDR2 YNFKEQ. The CDR3 runs 15 residues.

The sequence was obtained from a human donor in good health. Material for sequencing was CD4+ T cells from blood buffy coats. This sequence joins TRBV4-2 and TRBJ2-7, with TRBD1 matching 8 bases. The CDR3 sequence: CASSQGTGGKEEQYF. The CDR3 nucleotides are TGTGCCAGCAGCCAAGGTACAGGGGGTAAAGAAGAGCAGTACTTC.